The 14 T cell receptor beta chains below all came from one sample that was sequenced in a study of radiotherapy plus CTLA-4 blockade in lung cancer. Sequenced by immunoSEQ multiplex PCR; TCRdb stores in-frame clones only, minus some. The data contain fewer than 95,000 clones, about four fifths of them seen just once; the ten biggest clones take up 0.84%. The source material was peripheral blood, sampled from a patient treated with radiotherapy plus ipilimumab. These receptors were obtained from a human donor with non-small cell lung cancer who had stable disease on radiotherapy plus ipilimumab.

The chain carries TRBV5-4 and TRBJ1-6; 7 bases map to TRBD1. Germline V CDR1 and CDR2: SGHNT, YYREEE (reference sequence). V lost 6 bases to trimming and J lost 6 bases; unmatched junction nucleotides: 6. The CDR3 sequence is 14 residues long. CDR3: CASNRQGLNSPLHF. The DNA of the CDR3 is TGTGCCAGCAACCGACAGGGACTTAATTCACCCCTCCACTTT.

The chain recombines TRBV27 with TRBJ1-4, with 9 bases fitting TRBD1. The CDR3 runs 14 residues. In germline, CDR1 is MNHEY, CDR2 SMNVEV (reference sequence). The V and J ends lost 8 bases and 8 bases, in that order; junction bases with no gene match: 9. The DNA for the CDR3 is TGTGCCAGCGGGGCGGACAGGGGAGGAGAAAAACTGTTTTTT. Translating gives CASGADRGGEKLFF.

The V and J genes are TRBV18 and TRBJ2-1, with D perhaps TRBD2 (5 bases). The CDR3 runs 15 residues. V was pared by 0 bases and J by 3 bases, with 9 bases between. Germline values: CDR1 KGHSH, CDR2 LQKENI. The CDR3 nucleotides read TGTGCCAGCTCACCACCCGAGGGTGGCTACAATGAGCAGTTCTTC. The encoded protein is CASSPPEGGYNEQFF.

The chain has TRBV28 and TRBJ2-3; maybe TRBD2 (6 bases). The V and J ends lost 2 bases and 14 bases respectively, with 11 bases between them. The germline V gene encodes CDR1 MDHEN and CDR2 SYDVKM. The CDR3 is 11 residues long. The chain's CDR3 is CASSLNRDLYF. Here the CDR3 DNA reads TGTGCCAGCAGTTTAAATCGGGACTTGTATTTT.

The chain joins TRBV30 to TRBJ1-1, with a weak D call TRBD1 (5 bases). V was shortened by 4 bases and J by 3 bases, with 12 bases between the two germline ends. Germline CDR1 GTSNPN, CDR2 SVGIG (reference sequence). The CDR3 contains 13 residues. CDR3 in DNA: TGTGCCTGGACGAGACAGAGCTACACTGAAGCTTTCTTT. It yields the protein CAWTRQSYTEAFF.

DNA of the CDR3: TGTGCCAGTAGTTCGCGGGACAGGGGAGAAGCTAACTATGGCTACACCTTC. Protein: CASSSRDRGEANYGYTF. The V gene is TRBV19, the J gene TRBJ1-2, with 10 bases fitting TRBD1. Germline-derived CDR1 and CDR2 are LNHDA and SQIVND (reference sequence). V was pared by 5 bases and J by 0 bases, with 9 bases of the junction left unmatched. The CDR3 is 17 amino acids.

V usage is TRBV4-1 and J usage is TRBJ2-6; D is unclear. CDR1 and CDR2 (germline): MGHRA, YSYEKL. The V end was cut by 0 bases, the J end by 0 bases, with 3 bases between. This CDR3 comprises 15 residues. DNA of the CDR3: TGCGCCAGCAGCCAAGAGCGCTCTGGGGCCAACGTCCTGACTTTC. Residues: CASSQERSGANVLTF.

The chain carries TRBV5-1 and TRBJ2-7; TRBD1 matches at 9 bases. The CDR3 runs to 15 residues. Germline assignment: CDR1 SGHRS and CDR2 YFSETQ. The V and J ends lost 3 bases and 5 bases, in that order; junction bases with no gene match: 9. The chain's CDR3 is CASSSQSQGAHEQYF. The CDR3, as DNA: TGCGCCAGCAGCTCCCAGTCACAGGGGGCCCACGAGCAGTACTTC.

V gene TRBV7-8 combines with J gene TRBJ2-2, with D unresolved. The V gene's germline CDR1 is SGHVS and CDR2 FQNEAQ. CDR3 size: 16 residues. V was clipped by 5 bases and J by 0 bases, with 13 bases between them. The CDR3 here is CASSKTRHANTGELFF. CDR3 bases: TGTGCCAGCAGCAAGACGCGACACGCGAACACCGGGGAGCTGTTTTTT.

Notes on this clone: The same CDR3 also results from other DNA sequences found in this sample. The chain joins TRBV19 to TRBJ2-3, with 7 nucleotides matching TRBD1. CDR1 LNHDA and CDR2 SQIVND come from the germline V gene (reference sequence). The CDR3 has 15 residues. V was pared by 4 bases and J by 2 bases, with 6 bases of the junction left unmatched. The CDR3 here is CASSTPGQITDTQYF. The CDR3, as DNA: TGTGCCAGTAGTACACCGGGACAGATCACAGATACGCAGTATTTT.

The chain couples TRBV4-1 to TRBJ1-2; D call uncertain. The germline V gene encodes CDR1 MGHRA and CDR2 YSYEKL. CDR3 length equals 15 residues. Trimming took 1 base from V and 8 from J, leaving 17 bases between them. CDR3 in amino acids: CASSQGEEDLRGYTF. CDR3 sequence (DNA): TGCGCCAGCAGCCAAGGGGAAGAAGACCTCAGGGGCTACACCTTC.

J is TRBJ2-1 and V is TRBV27; 9 bases are a match to TRBD2. CDR3 length: 15 amino acids. The J segment lost 2 bases and the V segment lost 6 bases, leaving 5 bases of the junction unmatched. CDR1 is MNHEY and CDR2 is SMNVEV in the germline V gene (reference sequence). The CDR3 sequence: CASSSLAGTYNEQFF. The CDR3 DNA reads as TGTGCCAGCAGCTCCCTAGCGGGAACCTACAATGAGCAGTTCTTC.

V and J are TRBV27 and TRBJ2-1; D remains unclear. V was cut by 5 bases and J by 2 bases, with 7 bases left in between. The CDR3 length is 13 residues. From germline, CDR1 is MNHEY and CDR2 SMNVEV (reference sequence). CDR3 in amino acids: CASSDPPYNEQFF. CDR3 coding DNA: TGTGCCAGCAGTGACCCCCCCTACAATGAGCAGTTCTTC.

V usage is TRBV11-3 and J usage is TRBJ2-1, with D hard to call. The CDR3 totals 14 residues. Trimming pared 8 bases from V and 4 bases from J, leaving 15 bases between. Germline CDR1 is SGHNT and CDR2 is YENEEA. CDR3 nucleotide sequence: TGTGCCAGCGGTCCTTCCTCGGCGTACAATGAGCAGTTCTTC. It encodes CASGPSSAYNEQFF.